One sample yielded the 10 T cell receptor beta chains listed below, sequenced in a study of neurological immune-mediated disorders. Stated time point: longitudinal time-point 2. In TCRdb, the 5' RACE reads were re-called with MiXCR into one record per CDR3 protein. The table has roughly 80,000 distinct CDR3 sequences, approximately 6% seen once. The sequencing input was PBMCs. These receptor sequences come from a woman between 55 and 75 years old with multiple sclerosis.

This clonotype showed up many times. V is TRBV20-1 and J is TRBJ2-3, with TRBD1 matching over 8 bases. CDR1 and CDR2 (germline): DFQATT, SNEGSKA (reference sequence). V was pared by 3 bases and J by 3 bases, with 5 bases of the junction left unmatched. The CDR3 is made up of 14 amino acids. CDR3 amino acids: CSASFDRGTDTQYF. CDR3 coding DNA: TGCAGTGCTAGCTTCGACAGGGGAACAGATACGCAGTATTTT.

In this sample, this clonotype turned up many times. The chain joins TRBV4-1 to TRBJ1-3, with D possibly TRBD1 on 6 matching bases. In germline, CDR1 is MGHRA, CDR2 YSYEKL. The germline V and J ends were trimmed by 6 bases and 3 bases, with 12 bases remaining between them. The CDR3 totals 14 residues. The chain's CDR3 is CASRQGLGGNTIYF. DNA of the CDR3: TGCGCCAGCAGACAGGGATTGGGTGGAAACACCATATATTTT.

This clonotype was counted ten times or more. The chain is built from TRBV7-8 and TRBJ2-2; possibly TRBD1 for D (6 bases). The CDR3 length is 16 residues. The V end lost 5 bases, the J end lost 2 bases, and 15 bases lay between the germline ends. Germline CDR1 is SGHVS and CDR2 is FQNEAQ. The DNA of the CDR3 is TGTGCCAGCAGCCTGAGGCAGGGGACCAACACCGGGGAGCTGTTTTTT. Protein sequence: CASSLRQGTNTGELFF.

This clonotype was seen many times. The V gene is TRBV2, the J gene TRBJ1-5; D uncertain. The CDR3 totals 13 residues. Trimming took 4 bases from V and 4 from J, leaving 8 bases between them. Germline V gene lookup returns CDR1 SNHLY and CDR2 FYNNEI. CDR3 DNA sequence: TGTGCCAGCAGTGTCTCTGTTAATCAGCCCCAGCATTTT. It encodes CASSVSVNQPQHF.

This clonotype appeared many times. CDR3 protein: CASGVTTGELFF. For the CDR3, the DNA is TGTGCCAGCGGGGTGACCACCGGGGAGCTGTTTTTT. The chain carries TRBV28 and TRBJ2-2; D gene uncertain. Germline values: CDR1 MDHEN, CDR2 SYDVKM. V lost 8 bases, J lost 4 bases, and 8 bases lay in between. CDR3 length equals 12 residues.

This clonotype appeared a few times. J is TRBJ1-4 and V is TRBV5-1; a possible D gene is TRBD1 (6 bases). The CDR3 is made up of 14 amino acids. CDR1 is SGHRS, CDR2 YFSETQ, per germline. Trimming stripped 4 bases from V and 8 bases from J, with 15 bases between. The CDR3 nucleotides are TGCGCCAGCAGCCCCACAGGGACACTCGAAAAACTGTTTTTT. This sequence encodes CASSPTGTLEKLFF.

This clonotype was detected ten times or more. This chain uses TRBV10-3 with TRBJ2-3; TRBD2 might be the D (6 bases). CDR1 and CDR2 (germline): ENHRY, SYGVKD. This CDR3 region has 16 residues. V lost 3 bases to trimming and J lost 4 bases, with 17 bases between them. CDR3 DNA sequence: TGTGCCATCAGTGATTACGGGCGGGGCTCTGCAGATACGCAGTATTTT. Encoded protein: CAISDYGRGSADTQYF.

Many counts were recorded for this clonotype. The rearrangement uses TRBV14 and TRBJ2-5, with TRBD2 as a possible D gene (6 bases). Deletions cut 4 bases from V and 1 base from J, with 13 bases between. The germline gives CDR1 SGHDN, CDR2 FVKESK. The CDR3 extends over 15 amino acids. The CDR3 nucleotides are TGTGCCAGCAGCCCAGGGTTCGGGGGCCAAGAGACCCAGTACTTC. It encodes CASSPGFGGQETQYF.

In its sample, this clonotype was seen many times. The chain has TRBV12-3 or TRBV12-4 and TRBJ2-5; 7 positions agree with TRBD1. The CDR3 runs 12 residues. V gave up 10 bases and J gave up 5 bases; unmatched junction bases: 7. The chain's CDR3 is CATKGAKETQYF. CDR3 nucleotides: TGTGCCACCAAGGGGGCAAAGGAGACCCAGTACTTC.

This clonotype was seen ten or more times. The chain employs TRBV27 and TRBJ2-1; TRBD2 matches at 8 bases. The V gene's germline CDR1 is MNHEY and CDR2 SMNVEV (reference sequence). Trimming cost V 7 bases and J 8 bases; bases outside gene matches: 13. The CDR3 contains 15 residues. CDR3 sequence (DNA): TGTGCCAGCACCGCGAACGGGGGGGCTAGCGATGAGCAGTTCTTC. Protein sequence: CASTANGGASDEQFF.